The rows below give T cell receptor beta chains drawn from one sample of a study of blood T cell repertoires in COVID-19. Sequencing was performed with immunoSEQ multiplex PCR; in TCRdb, only in-frame clones are kept and a portion is missing. The data contain about 180,000 clones, approximately 90% of them singletons. Sequencing was carried out using peripheral blood. The receptors come from a young woman with acute or convalescent COVID-19. The conserved cysteine and the conserved F or W are not part of the CDR3 here. Clone size is shown for a subset of rows, as once, few, many or a class of expanded clone.

v_gene: TRBV30
j_gene: TRBJ1-1
len: 11
abundance: .
CDR3aa: AWSVGSGTEAF

v_gene: TRBV3-1/TRBV3-2
j_gene: TRBJ1-2
len: 12
abundance: .
CDR3aa: ASRQKENRGGYT

v_gene: TRBV6-6
j_gene: TRBJ2-7
len: 13
abundance: .
CDR3aa: ASRLQGLNSYEQY

v_gene: TRBV6-5
j_gene: TRBJ1-2
len: 11
abundance: .
CDR3aa: ASSYQGSYGYT

v_gene: TRBV3-1/TRBV3-2
j_gene: TRBJ1-4
len: 14
abundance: .
CDR3aa: ASSQATYPGNEKLF

v_gene: TRBV4-2
j_gene: TRBJ1-1
len: 14
abundance: .
CDR3aa: ASSQGQGRKNTEAF

v_gene: TRBV5-4
j_gene: TRBJ2-3
len: 11
abundance: .
CDR3aa: ASKGGGTDTQY

v_gene: TRBV28
j_gene: TRBJ1-1
len: 11
abundance: .
CDR3aa: ASSLGPGTQAF

v_gene: TRBV27
j_gene: TRBJ1-5
len: 14
abundance: few
CDR3aa: ASRDRGIFSNQPQH

v_gene: TRBV29-1
j_gene: TRBJ1-1
len: 14
abundance: .
CDR3aa: SVEGGAGNVDTEAF

v_gene: TRBV6-5
j_gene: TRBJ2-3
len: 11
abundance: .
CDR3aa: ASYGILTDTQY

v_gene: TRBV28
j_gene: TRBJ2-1
len: 11
abundance: .
CDR3aa: ASSFGSVDEQF

v_gene: TRBV28
j_gene: TRBJ2-3
len: 19
abundance: .
CDR3aa: ASSFPRGLAGEWGSTDTQY

v_gene: TRBV21-1
j_gene: TRBJ2-7
len: 17
abundance: once
CDR3aa: ASTPQTSHPGGSCYEQY

v_gene: TRBV19
j_gene: TRBJ2-2
len: 11
abundance: .
CDR3aa: ASTVMGAGELF

v_gene: TRBV7-9
j_gene: TRBJ1-4
len: 17
abundance: .
CDR3aa: ASSLVGGDSRRSNEKLF

v_gene: TRBV5-1
j_gene: TRBJ1-4
len: 13
abundance: .
CDR3aa: ASSWSGTENEKLF

v_gene: TRBV7-9
j_gene: TRBJ1-4
len: 13
abundance: .
CDR3aa: ASSLPDTTNEKLF

v_gene: TRBV2
j_gene: TRBJ1-5
len: 12
abundance: .
CDR3aa: ASRDRGTGQPQH

v_gene: TRBV7-8
j_gene: TRBJ1-5
len: 12
abundance: .
CDR3aa: ASSRTGGFQPQH

v_gene: TRBV5-1
j_gene: TRBJ2-5
len: 12
abundance: .
CDR3aa: ASSVGQFQETQY

v_gene: TRBV19
j_gene: TRBJ2-1
len: 13
abundance: .
CDR3aa: ASSIPGRASNEQF

v_gene: TRBV9
j_gene: TRBJ1-1
len: 13
abundance: .
CDR3aa: ASSVAPGMNTEAF

v_gene: TRBV19
j_gene: TRBJ2-5
len: 12
abundance: once
CDR3aa: ASSISSGGETQY

v_gene: TRBV5-1
j_gene: TRBJ2-3
len: 11
abundance: .
CDR3aa: ASSLEGADTQY

v_gene: TRBV28
j_gene: TRBJ2-1
len: 13
abundance: .
CDR3aa: ASSLTGGSFNEQF

v_gene: TRBV27
j_gene: TRBJ1-5
len: 12
abundance: .
CDR3aa: ASSLYQGLQPQH

v_gene: TRBV19
j_gene: TRBJ2-1
len: 10
abundance: few
CDR3aa: AAGTSYNEQF

v_gene: TRBV30
j_gene: TRBJ1-1
len: 11
abundance: .
CDR3aa: AWSIGGFTEAF

v_gene: TRBV28
j_gene: TRBJ2-7
len: 16
abundance: .
CDR3aa: ASIKRLAGVGFSYEQY

v_gene: TRBV3-1/TRBV3-2
j_gene: TRBJ2-7
len: 10
abundance: .
CDR3aa: ASSQVGREQY

v_gene: TRBV28
j_gene: TRBJ1-1
len: 10
abundance: .
CDR3aa: ASSPGAWEAF

v_gene: TRBV19
j_gene: TRBJ2-3
len: 17
abundance: .
CDR3aa: ARIRTSGTKTPGTDTQY

v_gene: TRBV3-1/TRBV3-2
j_gene: TRBJ1-2
len: 12
abundance: .
CDR3aa: ASSPLTGEYGYT

v_gene: TRBV3-1/TRBV3-2
j_gene: TRBJ1-3
len: 13
abundance: .
CDR3aa: ASSQDQEAGNTIY

v_gene: TRBV7-2
j_gene: TRBJ2-7
len: 13
abundance: once
CDR3aa: ASSPSAGTNYEQY

v_gene: TRBV25-1
j_gene: TRBJ2-1
len: 14
abundance: .
CDR3aa: ASSDPYRERPNEQF

v_gene: TRBV18
j_gene: TRBJ2-1
len: 11
abundance: .
CDR3aa: ASSRDSYNEQF

v_gene: TRBV6-5
j_gene: TRBJ2-7
len: 11
abundance: once
CDR3aa: ASSILAGGPPH

v_gene: TRBV5-1
j_gene: TRBJ2-7
len: 12
abundance: .
CDR3aa: ASSLAGISFEQY

v_gene: TRBV11-3
j_gene: TRBJ2-3
len: 12
abundance: .
CDR3aa: ASNRGPITDTQY

v_gene: TRBV28
j_gene: TRBJ1-4
len: 11
abundance: .
CDR3aa: AARKVINEKLF

v_gene: TRBV2
j_gene: TRBJ2-7
len: 11
abundance: .
CDR3aa: ASRGEAAYEQY

v_gene: TRBV6-5
j_gene: TRBJ2-7
len: 13
abundance: .
CDR3aa: ASSRGLAGEYEQY

v_gene: TRBV5-4
j_gene: TRBJ1-1
len: 11
abundance: .
CDR3aa: ASSLSLNTEAF

v_gene: TRBV10-1
j_gene: TRBJ2-2
len: 8
abundance: .
CDR3aa: ASRTGELF

v_gene: TRBV10-3
j_gene: TRBJ1-4
len: 16
abundance: .
CDR3aa: AISEFGQSTSTNEKLF

v_gene: TRBV3-1/TRBV3-2
j_gene: TRBJ2-3
len: 8
abundance: .
CDR3aa: ASKPDTQY

v_gene: TRBV21-1
j_gene: TRBJ2-5
len: 14
abundance: .
CDR3aa: ASSKDSATVQETQY

v_gene: TRBV9
j_gene: TRBJ2-3
len: 10
abundance: .
CDR3aa: ASSVGRDTQY

v_gene: TRBV3-1/TRBV3-2
j_gene: TRBJ2-5
len: 11
abundance: .
CDR3aa: ATKREGQETQY

v_gene: TRBV18
j_gene: TRBJ1-2
len: 11
abundance: .
CDR3aa: ASSPDSNYGYT

v_gene: TRBV18
j_gene: TRBJ2-7
len: 11
abundance: .
CDR3aa: ASSPILADEQY

v_gene: TRBV18
j_gene: TRBJ2-2
len: 14
abundance: .
CDR3aa: ASSPIQGYSSGELF

v_gene: TRBV4-2
j_gene: TRBJ2-1
len: 11
abundance: .
CDR3aa: ASSHPSGTEQF